What follows are 29 T cell receptor beta chains derived from one specimen sequenced in a study of cytomegalovirus exposure and HLA in healthy donors. Primers included in the PCR were 60 Vbeta and 13 Jbeta primers. Sequenced by immunoSEQ multiplex PCR; TCRdb stores in-frame clones only, minus some. Here the sample spans 49,000 or so clones, around 85% being singletons. The sample was PBMCs. The receptors stem from a boy between 10 and 17 years old in good health and CMV-seropositive.

This chain connects TRBV5-1 to TRBJ2-3, with D perhaps matching TRBD1 (6 bases). V was pared by 0 bases and J by 1 base, with 6 bases between. The germline gives CDR1 SGHRS, CDR2 YFSETQ. The CDR3 extends over 14 amino acids. The CDR3 DNA follows: TGCGCCAGCAGCTTGGACAGGGGCACAGATACGCAGTATTTT. Its protein product is CASSLDRGTDTQYF.

This chain uses TRBV4-1 with TRBJ1-1; TRBD1 matches at 10 bases. This CDR3 has 15 amino acids. The J segment lost 4 bases and the V segment lost 4 bases, leaving 6 bases of the junction unmatched. The germline V gene has CDR1 MGHRA and CDR2 YSYEKL. CDR3 residues: CASSRDRGGGTEAFF. As DNA, the CDR3 is TGCGCCAGCAGCCGGGACAGGGGCGGGGGCACTGAAGCTTTCTTT.

This chain joins TRBV4-2 and TRBJ1-2; D perhaps matches TRBD1 (5 bases). Germline assignment: CDR1 LGHNA and CDR2 YNFKEQ. CDR3 size: 13 residues. V was trimmed by 6 bases and J by 7 bases, leaving 15 bases between them. CDR3 DNA sequence: TGTGCCAGCAGGGGGGGTACGACAAGTGGCTACACCTTC. This codes for CASRGGTTSGYTF.

The chain joins TRBV4-1 to TRBJ1-2, with unresolved D. V was trimmed by 2 bases and J by 3 bases, leaving 7 bases between them. The CDR3 length is 13 residues. Germline V CDR1 and CDR2: MGHRA, YSYEKL. This chain's CDR3 is CASSQISYYGYTF. The CDR3 nucleotides read TGCGCCAGCAGCCAAATTTCATACTATGGCTACACCTTC.

The chain has TRBV7-9 and TRBJ2-5; TRBD2 matches 8 bases. This CDR3 is 16 amino acids long. Germline CDR1 SEHNR, CDR2 FQNEAQ (reference sequence). With V trimmed by 3 bases and J by 2 bases, 8 bases remained unmatched. Written as DNA, the CDR3 is TGTGCCAGCAGCTTGGGCGGGGGGTACTCACAAGAGACCCAGTACTTC. It translates to CASSLGGGYSQETQYF.

This chain uses TRBV12-5 with TRBJ1-2, with D hard to call. V was pared by 2 bases and J by 2 bases, with 12 bases between. The CDR3 spans 15 residues. The V gene's germline CDR1 is LGHNT and CDR2 FRNRAP. This CDR3 is CASGLLAGKNYGYTF. The CDR3, as DNA: TGTGCTAGTGGTTTGCTGGCGGGGAAGAACTATGGCTACACCTTC.

V is TRBV7-6 and J is TRBJ2-5, with D possibly TRBD2 on 5 matching bases. CDR1 and CDR2 from the germline V gene are SGHVS and FNYEAQ. V lost 4 bases, J lost 3 bases, and 12 bases lay in between. This CDR3 contains 14 residues. The CDR3 nucleotides read TGTGCCAGCAGCTCCCTGAACGGGAAAGAGACCCAGTACTTC. Translating it yields CASSSLNGKETQYF.

This clone has only one observation. The chain couples TRBV5-6 to TRBJ2-5; TRBD2 is a possible D gene (7 bases). The CDR3 has 14 residues. V gave up 2 bases and J gave up 2 bases, with 10 bases separating them. Looked up from germline, CDR1 is SGHDT and CDR2 is YYEEEE. For the CDR3, the DNA is TGTGCCAGCAGCTTCGCGGGGGCTCAAGAGACCCAGTACTTC. It specifies CASSFAGAQETQYF.

The chain has TRBV27 and TRBJ1-1; the D is unclear. This CDR3 spans 15 amino acids. Trimming stripped 5 bases from V and 0 bases from J, with 13 bases between. Per the germline V gene, CDR1 is MNHEY and CDR2 is SMNVEV (reference sequence). The chain's CDR3 is CASSLIGGMNTEAFF. CDR3 sequence (DNA): TGTGCCAGCAGTCTGATAGGAGGGATGAACACTGAAGCTTTCTTT.

The DNA of the CDR3 is TGTGCCAGCAGCTTAGGATGGGCGGGGGACGAGCAGTACTTC. Its protein product is CASSLGWAGDEQYF. The chain has TRBV11-2 and TRBJ2-7; 7 bases align to TRBD2. Germline assignment: CDR1 SGHAT and CDR2 FQNNGV. The CDR3 has 14 residues. V dropped 1 base and J dropped 5; count of bases not matched to a gene: 5.

This clone appeared a few times. V and J are TRBV28 and TRBJ1-1, with TRBD1 identical over 10 bases. CDR1 is MDHEN and CDR2 is SYDVKM in the germline V gene. This CDR3 has 14 residues. V lost 5 bases and J lost 4; bases outside the gene matches: 4. Here the CDR3 reads CASSVTGGGTEAFF. CDR3 in DNA: TGTGCCAGCAGTGTGACAGGGGGCGGCACTGAAGCTTTCTTT.

CDR3 coding DNA: TGTGCCAGCAGCGTTTGGGGGGGGCGAAGGTCCGACAATCAGCCCCAGCATTTT. As protein: CASSVWGGRRSDNQPQHF. The genes are TRBV9 and TRBJ1-5, with D possibly matching TRBD1 (6 bases). Germline loops: CDR1 SGDLS, CDR2 YYNGEE. Trimming cost V 2 bases and J 3 bases, with 21 bases left between them. The CDR3 is 18 residues long.

The chain recombines TRBV6-5 with TRBJ2-7; the D gene is possibly TRBD2 (6 bases). The V end was cut by 11 bases, the J end by 7 bases, with 18 bases between. The CDR3 runs 12 residues. Germline CDR1 MNHEY, CDR2 SVGAGI. In DNA, the CDR3 is TGTGCCGCGGGGACCCGTGAAGGGGAGCAGTACTTC. It yields the protein CAAGTREGEQYF.

CDR3 DNA sequence: TGTGCCAGCGCAGATCATCACACCGGGGAGCTGTTTTTT. Translation gives CASADHHTGELFF. The chain couples TRBV2 to TRBJ2-2; the D is unclear. The ends were cut back, 8 bases at V and 3 bases at J, with 10 bases in the middle. CDR3 size: 13 residues. Germline V gene data show CDR1 as SNHLY and CDR2 as FYNNEI.

The chain carries TRBV6-1 and TRBJ2-5, with TRBD1 identical over 9 bases. Per germline, CDR1 MNHNS and CDR2 SASEGT. Trimming cost V 6 bases and J 5 bases; bases outside gene matches: 10. The CDR3 loop spans 15 amino acids. The CDR3: CASRTGTGSMETQYF. The CDR3 nucleotides are TGTGCCAGCAGGACAGGGACAGGGTCCATGGAGACCCAGTACTTC.

The CDR3 is CASSPRGWDSLRSTF. The CDR3 DNA follows: TGTGCCAGCAGCCCCAGAGGGTGGGACAGCCTACGTAGCACCTTC. The rearrangement uses TRBV7-2 and TRBJ1-2, with 7 bases fitting TRBD1. The CDR3 runs to 15 residues. The junction had 19 bases not matched to a gene; V was cut back by 5 bases and J by 13 bases. Germline loops: CDR1 SGHTA, CDR2 FQGNSA. Looking up the rest from reference TRBV7-2 and TRBJ1-2 gives the full variable domain: GAGVSQSPSNKVTEKGKDVELRCDPISGHTALYWYRQSLGQGLEFLIYFQGNSAPDKSGLPSDRFSAERTGGSVSTLTIQRTQQEDSAVYLCASSPRGWDSLRSTFGSGTRLTVV.

The J gene is TRBJ1-2, the V gene TRBV2, with a tentative D call TRBD1 (6 bases). Trimming removed 8 bases from V and 6 bases from J, with 22 bases in between. CDR3 length: 15 residues. Germline V CDR1 and CDR2: SNHLY, FYNNEI. CDR3 sequence (DNA): TGTGCCAGCTCCATAACAGGGTTGAGTTCGGATGGCTACACCTTC. It specifies CASSITGLSSDGYTF.

The rearrangement uses TRBV7-9 and TRBJ2-5; maybe TRBD1 (6 bases). The CDR3 spans 15 residues. Between the trimmed V and J ends, which lost 3 bases and 5 bases, there was a span of 16 bases. Per the germline V gene, CDR1 is SEHNR and CDR2 is FQNEAQ (reference sequence). CDR3 sequence: CASSFPGALGETQYF. Here the CDR3 DNA reads TGTGCCAGCAGCTTTCCAGGGGCGCTGGGGGAGACCCAGTACTTC.

This rearrangement joins TRBV7-9 to TRBJ2-7; D is ambiguous. The length of the CDR3 is 12 residues. CDR1 SEHNR and CDR2 FQNEAQ come from the germline V gene (reference sequence). V was clipped by 5 bases and J by 3 bases, with 8 bases between them. This CDR3 reads CASSIFSYEQYF. The CDR3, as DNA: TGTGCCAGCAGCATATTCAGCTACGAGCAGTACTTC.

CDR3 nucleotides: TGTGCCAGCTTTCGAGGGACAGTTAATGAAAAACTGTTTTTT. Its protein product is CASFRGTVNEKLFF. The chain employs TRBV5-6 and TRBJ1-4, with 7 bases lining up with TRBD1. CDR1 and CDR2 (germline): SGHDT, YYEEEE. V gave up 7 bases and J gave up 4 bases; unmatched junction bases: 7. This CDR3 is built from 14 residues.

This clone was detected only a few times. J is TRBJ1-1 and V is TRBV2; TRBD1 matches 7 bases. In germline, CDR1 is SNHLY, CDR2 FYNNEI. V shed 6 bases, J shed 0 bases, and the junction held 13 bases outside the gene matches. The CDR3 runs to 17 residues. CDR3 protein: CASRFTGAGIMNTEAFF. The CDR3 bases are TGTGCCAGCAGATTTACAGGGGCTGGTATAATGAACACTGAAGCTTTCTTT. Drawing the rest from reference TRBV2 and TRBJ1-1, the complete variable domain is EPEVTQTPSHQVTQMGQEVILRCVPISNHLYFYWYRQILGQKVEFLVSFYNNEISEKSEIFDDQFSVERPDGSNFTLKIRSTKLEDSAMYFCASRFTGAGIMNTEAFFGQGTRLTVV.

The chain carries TRBV7-3 and TRBJ2-5; 7 nucleotides align to TRBD1. Germline CDR1 SGHTA, CDR2 FQGTGA. This CDR3 has 15 residues. V shed 3 bases, J shed 0 bases, and the junction held 4 bases outside the gene matches. In DNA form, the CDR3 reads TGTGCCAGCAGCTTCTCAGGGACAGACCAAGAGACCCAGTACTTC. Its protein is CASSFSGTDQETQYF. Drawing the rest from reference TRBV7-3 and TRBJ2-5, the complete variable domain is GAGVSQTPSNKVTEKGKYVELRCDPISGHTALYWYRQSLGQGPEFLIYFQGTGAADDSGLPNDRFFAVRPEGSVSTLKIQRTERGDSAVYLCASSFSGTDQETQYFGPGTRLLVL.

The V call is TRBV4-2, the J call TRBJ1-5, with D perhaps matching TRBD1 (6 bases). Germline V gene data show CDR1 as LGHNA and CDR2 as YNFKEQ. The CDR3 has 16 amino acids. The V gene lost 0 bases and the J gene lost 4 bases, with 13 bases spanning the gap. The CDR3 reads CASSQDRWDTNQPQHF. The CDR3 DNA is TGTGCCAGCAGCCAAGATCGTTGGGACACGAATCAGCCCCAGCATTTT.

This chain links TRBV6-6 with TRBJ2-2; the D is unclear. Germline V gives CDR1 MNHNY, CDR2 SVGAGI (reference sequence). This CDR3 has 13 residues. The ends were cut back, 6 bases at V and 2 bases at J, with 7 bases in the middle. The DNA of the CDR3 is TGTGCCAGCAGCTACCAAAACACCGGGGAGCTGTTTTTT. Translating gives CASSYQNTGELFF.

V usage is TRBV5-1 and J usage is TRBJ2-1; D uncertain. Trimming shortened V by 3 bases and J by 4 bases, and 2 bases separated the two germline ends. CDR1 SGHRS and CDR2 YFSETQ come from the germline V gene. The CDR3 has 11 amino acids. The CDR3 reads CASSSYNEQFF. CDR3 in DNA: TGCGCCAGCAGCTCTTACAATGAGCAGTTCTTC.

The chain couples TRBV9 to TRBJ1-4; 8 bases agree with TRBD1. J was trimmed by 5 bases and V by 4 bases; bases with no gene match: 4. CDR1 SGDLS and CDR2 YYNGEE come from the germline V gene. This CDR3 comprises 14 residues. The CDR3 reads CASSFRQGNEKLFF. The CDR3 coding sequence is TGTGCCAGCAGCTTCCGACAGGGGAATGAAAAACTGTTTTTT. The full variable domain, with the rest looked up from reference TRBV9 and TRBJ1-4, is DSGVTQTPKHLITATGQRVTLRCSPRSGDLSVYWYQQSLDQGLQFLIQYYNGEERAKGNILERFSAQQFPDLHSELNLSSLELGDSALYFCASSFRQGNEKLFFGSGTQLSVL.

The chain recombines TRBV6-1 with TRBJ1-2; the D gene is possibly TRBD1 (6 bases). V was pared by 8 bases and J by 5 bases, with 15 bases between. CDR1 is MNHNS, CDR2 SASEGT, per germline. This CDR3 spans 13 amino acids. CDR3 DNA sequence: TGTGCCAGCCCGGGGGGGGCGGGGTATGGCTACACCTTC. It encodes CASPGGAGYGYTF.

The chain combines TRBV29-1 with TRBJ1-1; possible D gene TRBD1, 6 bases. V lost 2 bases to trimming and J lost 7 bases, with 14 bases between them. CDR3 length: 13 residues. CDR1 is SQVTM and CDR2 is ANQGSEA in the germline V gene. CDR3 DNA sequence: TGCAGCGTTGAATCACGGGACACCCATGAAGCTTTCTTT. It translates to CSVESRDTHEAFF.

The chain is built from TRBV5-1 and TRBJ2-7; TRBD1 aligns across 9 bases. The CDR3 spans 14 residues. The V gene end was trimmed by 4 bases and the J gene end by 6 bases; junction bases not matched to a gene: 8. Germline V lookup: CDR1 SGHRS, CDR2 YFSETQ. The CDR3 coding sequence is TGCGCCAGCAGCCTTTCCGGGACAGGGTCCGAGCAGTACTTC. Its protein is CASSLSGTGSEQYF.